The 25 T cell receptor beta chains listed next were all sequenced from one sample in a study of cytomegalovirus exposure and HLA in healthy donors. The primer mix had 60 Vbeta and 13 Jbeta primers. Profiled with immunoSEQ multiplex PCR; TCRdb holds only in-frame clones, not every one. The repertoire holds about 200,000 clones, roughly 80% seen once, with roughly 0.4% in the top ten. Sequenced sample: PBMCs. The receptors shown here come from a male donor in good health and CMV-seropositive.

CDR3 sequence reads: CASSQDTASGAYEQYF. The CDR3, as DNA: TGCGCCAGCAGCCAAGATACGGCTAGCGGGGCCTACGAGCAGTACTTC. The chain combines TRBV4-1 with TRBJ2-7, with 9 bases aligning to TRBD2. The CDR3 runs 16 residues. CDR1 MGHRA and CDR2 YSYEKL come from the germline V gene. With 0 bases clipped from V and 2 bases from J, the junction kept 5 bases outside the gene matches.

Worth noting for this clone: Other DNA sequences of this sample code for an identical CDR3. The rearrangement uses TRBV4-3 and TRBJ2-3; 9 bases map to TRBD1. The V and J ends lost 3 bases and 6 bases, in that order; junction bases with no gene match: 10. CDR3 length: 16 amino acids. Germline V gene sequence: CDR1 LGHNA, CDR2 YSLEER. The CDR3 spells CASSHMSGTGSDTQYF. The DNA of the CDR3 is TGCGCCAGCAGCCATATGTCCGGGACAGGGTCGGATACGCAGTATTTT.

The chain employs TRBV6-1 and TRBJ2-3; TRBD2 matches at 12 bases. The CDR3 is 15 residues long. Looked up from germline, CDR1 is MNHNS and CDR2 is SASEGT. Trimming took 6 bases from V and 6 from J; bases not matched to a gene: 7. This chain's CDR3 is CASRDGLAGTDTQYF. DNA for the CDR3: TGTGCCAGCAGAGACGGACTAGCGGGAACGGATACGCAGTATTTT.

CDR3 region: CASSENTGGYYEQYF. CDR3 DNA sequence: TGTGCCAGCAGTGAAAACACCGGGGGGTACTACGAGCAGTACTTC. The chain employs TRBV6-1 and TRBJ2-5; 7 bases line up with TRBD2. The better agreement between TRBJ2-7 and the DNA end casts doubt on the J call. CDR1 and CDR2 (germline): MNHNS, SASEGT. The CDR3 totals 15 residues.

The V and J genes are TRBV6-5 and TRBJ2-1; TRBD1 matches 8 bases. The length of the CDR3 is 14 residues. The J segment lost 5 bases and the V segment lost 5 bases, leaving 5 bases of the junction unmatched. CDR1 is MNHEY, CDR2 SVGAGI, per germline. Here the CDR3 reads CASSPTDRDNEQFF. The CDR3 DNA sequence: TGTGCCAGCAGTCCTACGGACAGGGACAATGAGCAGTTCTTC.

This CDR3 reads CASTYRGGADEQYF. The CDR3 DNA is TGTGCCAGCACTTATCGCGGGGGGGCCGACGAGCAGTACTTC. V is TRBV2 and J is TRBJ2-7, with 9 bases that match TRBD2. The germline V gene encodes CDR1 SNHLY and CDR2 FYNNEI. V shed 7 bases, J shed 5 bases, and the junction held 9 bases outside the gene matches. CDR3 length equals 14 residues.

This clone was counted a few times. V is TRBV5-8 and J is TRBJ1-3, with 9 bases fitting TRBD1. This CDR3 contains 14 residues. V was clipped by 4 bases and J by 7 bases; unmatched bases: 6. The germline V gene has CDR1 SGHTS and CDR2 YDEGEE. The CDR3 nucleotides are TGTGCCAGCAGCCATACAGGGGGCCGGAACACCATATATTTT. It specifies CASSHTGGRNTIYF.

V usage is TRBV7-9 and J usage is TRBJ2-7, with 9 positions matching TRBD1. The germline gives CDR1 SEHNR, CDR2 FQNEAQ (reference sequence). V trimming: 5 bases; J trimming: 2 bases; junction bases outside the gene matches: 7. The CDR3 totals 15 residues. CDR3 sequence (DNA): TGTGCCAGCAGCCCGCGGACAGGGGAAACCTACGAGCAGTACTTC. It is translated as CASSPRTGETYEQYF.

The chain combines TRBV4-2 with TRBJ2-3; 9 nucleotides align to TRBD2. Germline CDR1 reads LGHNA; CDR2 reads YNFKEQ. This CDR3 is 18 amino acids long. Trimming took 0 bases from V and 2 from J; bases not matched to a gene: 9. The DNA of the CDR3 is TGTGCCAGCAGCCAAGATCGGCCTAGCGGGAAGTACACAGATACGCAGTATTTT. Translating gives CASSQDRPSGKYTDTQYF.

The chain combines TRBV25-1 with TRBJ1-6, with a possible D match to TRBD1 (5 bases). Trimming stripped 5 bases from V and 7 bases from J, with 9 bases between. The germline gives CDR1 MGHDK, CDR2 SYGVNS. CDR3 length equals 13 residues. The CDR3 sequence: CASSLQANSPLHF. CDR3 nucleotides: TGTGCCAGCAGTTTACAGGCAAATTCACCCCTCCACTTT.

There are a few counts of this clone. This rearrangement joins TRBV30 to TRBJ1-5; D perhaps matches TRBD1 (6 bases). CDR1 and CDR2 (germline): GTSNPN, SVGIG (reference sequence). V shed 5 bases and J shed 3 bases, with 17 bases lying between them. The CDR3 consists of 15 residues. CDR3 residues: CAWRKPDRDNQPQHF. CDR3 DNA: TGTGCCTGGCGAAAACCGGACAGAGACAATCAGCCCCAGCATTTT.

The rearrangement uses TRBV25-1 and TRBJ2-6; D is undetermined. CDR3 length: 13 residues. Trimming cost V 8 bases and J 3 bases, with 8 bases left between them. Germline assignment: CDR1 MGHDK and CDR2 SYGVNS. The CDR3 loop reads CASERGGANVLTF. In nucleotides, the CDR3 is TGTGCCAGCGAGCGTGGTGGGGCCAACGTCCTGACTTTC.

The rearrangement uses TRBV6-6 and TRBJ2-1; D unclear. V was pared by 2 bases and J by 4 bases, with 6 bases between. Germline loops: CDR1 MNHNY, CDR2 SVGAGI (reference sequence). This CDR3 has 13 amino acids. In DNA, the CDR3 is TGTGCCAGCAGTTACGAGGTTTACAATGAGCAGTTCTTC. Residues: CASSYEVYNEQFF.

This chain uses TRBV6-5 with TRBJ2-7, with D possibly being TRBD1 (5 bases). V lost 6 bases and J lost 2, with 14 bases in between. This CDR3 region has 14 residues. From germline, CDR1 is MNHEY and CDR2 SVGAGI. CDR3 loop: CASRPQGAPYEQYF. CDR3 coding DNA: TGTGCCAGCAGGCCCCAAGGGGCCCCCTACGAGCAGTACTTC.

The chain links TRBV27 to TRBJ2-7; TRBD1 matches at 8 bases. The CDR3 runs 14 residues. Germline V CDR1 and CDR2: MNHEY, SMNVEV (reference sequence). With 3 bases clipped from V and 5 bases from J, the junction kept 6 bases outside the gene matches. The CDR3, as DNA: TGTGCCAGCAGTTTCCCGGACAGGGTTGACGAGCAGTACTTC. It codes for CASSFPDRVDEQYF.

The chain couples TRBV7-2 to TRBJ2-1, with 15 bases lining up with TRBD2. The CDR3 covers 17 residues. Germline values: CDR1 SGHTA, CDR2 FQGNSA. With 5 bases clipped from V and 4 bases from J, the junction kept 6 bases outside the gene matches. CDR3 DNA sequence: TGTGCCAGCAGCCCCGGGACTAGCGGGAGGTATTACAATGAGCAGTTCTTC. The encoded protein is CASSPGTSGRYYNEQFF.

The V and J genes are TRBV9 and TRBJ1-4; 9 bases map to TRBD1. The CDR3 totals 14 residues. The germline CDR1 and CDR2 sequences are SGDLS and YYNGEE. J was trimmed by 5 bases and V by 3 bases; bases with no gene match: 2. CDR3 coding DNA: TGTGCCAGCAGCGCCACAGGGGGCAATGAAAAACTGTTTTTT. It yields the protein CASSATGGNEKLFF.

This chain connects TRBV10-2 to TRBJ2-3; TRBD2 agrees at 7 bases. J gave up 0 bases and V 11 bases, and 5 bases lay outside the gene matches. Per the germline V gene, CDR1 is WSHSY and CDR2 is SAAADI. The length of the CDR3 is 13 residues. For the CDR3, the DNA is TGCGCCGCCCTAGCGGCTAGCACAGATACGCAGTATTTT. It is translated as CAALAASTDTQYF.

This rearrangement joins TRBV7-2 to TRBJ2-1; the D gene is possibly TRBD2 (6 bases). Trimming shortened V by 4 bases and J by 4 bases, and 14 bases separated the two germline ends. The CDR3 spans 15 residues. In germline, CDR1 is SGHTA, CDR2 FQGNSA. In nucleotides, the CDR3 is TGTGCCAGCAGCTCCGGACTACCGGTTTACAATGAGCAGTTCTTC. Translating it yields CASSSGLPVYNEQFF. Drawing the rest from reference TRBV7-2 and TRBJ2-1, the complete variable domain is GAGVSQSPSNKVTEKGKDVELRCDPISGHTALYWYRQSLGQGLEFLIYFQGNSAPDKSGLPSDRFSAERTGGSVSTLTIQRTQQEDSAVYLCASSSGLPVYNEQFFGPGTRLTVL.

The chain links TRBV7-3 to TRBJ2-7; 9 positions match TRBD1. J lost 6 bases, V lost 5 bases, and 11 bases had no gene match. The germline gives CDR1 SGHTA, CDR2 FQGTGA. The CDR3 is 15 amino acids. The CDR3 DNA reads TGTGCCAGCAGCCCCGGGACAGGGATTCGGGGCGAGCAGTACTTC. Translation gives CASSPGTGIRGEQYF.

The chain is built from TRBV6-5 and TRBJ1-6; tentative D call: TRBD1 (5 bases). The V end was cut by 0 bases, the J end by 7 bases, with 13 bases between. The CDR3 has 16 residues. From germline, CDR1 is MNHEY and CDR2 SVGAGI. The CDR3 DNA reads TGTGCCAGCAGTTACTCCCCGCGGGGGGGAAATTCACCCCTCCACTTT. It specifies CASSYSPRGGNSPLHF.

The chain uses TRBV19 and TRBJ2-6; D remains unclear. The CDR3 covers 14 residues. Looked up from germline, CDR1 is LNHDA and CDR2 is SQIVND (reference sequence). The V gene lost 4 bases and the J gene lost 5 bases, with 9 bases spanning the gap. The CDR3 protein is CASSTGPRANVLTF. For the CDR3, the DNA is TGTGCCAGTAGTACAGGCCCACGGGCCAACGTCCTGACTTTC.

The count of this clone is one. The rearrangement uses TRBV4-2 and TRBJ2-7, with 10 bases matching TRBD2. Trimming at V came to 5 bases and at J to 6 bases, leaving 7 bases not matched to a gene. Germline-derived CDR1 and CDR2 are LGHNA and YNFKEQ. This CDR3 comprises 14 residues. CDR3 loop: CASSYGSSGSEQYF. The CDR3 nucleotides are TGTGCCAGCAGCTATGGGTCTAGCGGGAGCGAGCAGTACTTC.

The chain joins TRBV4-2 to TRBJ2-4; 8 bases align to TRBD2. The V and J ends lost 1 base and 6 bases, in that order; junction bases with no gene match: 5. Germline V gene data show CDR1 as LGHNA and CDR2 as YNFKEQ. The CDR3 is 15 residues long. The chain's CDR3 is CASSQGTGGINIQYF. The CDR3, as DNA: TGTGCCAGCAGCCAAGGTACGGGGGGGATAAACATTCAGTACTTC.

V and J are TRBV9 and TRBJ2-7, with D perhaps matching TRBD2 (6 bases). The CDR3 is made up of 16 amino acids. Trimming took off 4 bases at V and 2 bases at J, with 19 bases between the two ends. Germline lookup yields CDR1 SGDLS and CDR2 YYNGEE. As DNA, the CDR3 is TGTGCCAGCAGCACGAAGGGAGGCAGTTTTGCCTACGAGCAGTACTTC. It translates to CASSTKGGSFAYEQYF.